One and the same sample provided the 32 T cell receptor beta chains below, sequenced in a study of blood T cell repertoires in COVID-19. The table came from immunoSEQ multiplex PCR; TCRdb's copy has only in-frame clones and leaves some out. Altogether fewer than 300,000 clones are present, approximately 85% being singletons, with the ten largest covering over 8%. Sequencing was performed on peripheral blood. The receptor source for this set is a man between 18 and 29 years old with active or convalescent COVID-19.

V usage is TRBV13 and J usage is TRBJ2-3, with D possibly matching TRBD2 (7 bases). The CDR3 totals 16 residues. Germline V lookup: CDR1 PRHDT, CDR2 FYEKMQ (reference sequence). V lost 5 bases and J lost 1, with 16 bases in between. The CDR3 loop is CASSRGRGGRTDTQYF. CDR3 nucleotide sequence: TGTGCCAGCAGCCGGGGTAGGGGGGGCCGCACAGATACGCAGTATTTT.

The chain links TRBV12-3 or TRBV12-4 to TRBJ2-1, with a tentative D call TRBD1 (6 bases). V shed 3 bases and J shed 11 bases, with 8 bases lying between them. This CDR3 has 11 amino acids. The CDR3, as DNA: TGTGCCAGCAGTTTGGGACAAAAGCAGTTCTTC. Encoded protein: CASSLGQKQFF.

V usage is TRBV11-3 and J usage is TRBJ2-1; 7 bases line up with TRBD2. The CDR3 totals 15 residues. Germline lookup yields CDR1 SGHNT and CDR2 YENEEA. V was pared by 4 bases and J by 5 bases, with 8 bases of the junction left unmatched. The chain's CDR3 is CASSWEAGRDNEQFF. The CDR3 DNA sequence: TGTGCCAGCAGCTGGGAAGCGGGGAGGGACAATGAGCAGTTCTTC.

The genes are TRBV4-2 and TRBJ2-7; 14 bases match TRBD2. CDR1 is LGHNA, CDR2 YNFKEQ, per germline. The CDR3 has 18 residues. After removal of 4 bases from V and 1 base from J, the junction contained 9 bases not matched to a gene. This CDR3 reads CASSPGTSGGYRSYEQYF. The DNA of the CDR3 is TGTGCCAGCAGCCCCGGGACTAGCGGGGGATACCGATCCTACGAGCAGTACTTC.

CDR3 bases: TGTGCCAGCTCCCAGGAAATGAGCTCCTACAATGAGCAGTTCTTC. The encoded protein is CASSQEMSSYNEQFF. V gene TRBV11-2 combines with J gene TRBJ2-1; no clear D. The germline V and J ends were trimmed by 8 bases and 0 bases, with 14 bases remaining between them. The CDR3 runs to 15 residues. Germline V gives CDR1 SGHAT, CDR2 FQNNGV.

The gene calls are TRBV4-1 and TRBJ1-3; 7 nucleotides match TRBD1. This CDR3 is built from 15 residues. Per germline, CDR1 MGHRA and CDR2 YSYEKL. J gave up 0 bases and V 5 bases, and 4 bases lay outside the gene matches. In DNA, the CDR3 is TGCGCCAGCAGCTTCCGGACAGGCTCTGGAAACACCATATATTTT. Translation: CASSFRTGSGNTIYF.

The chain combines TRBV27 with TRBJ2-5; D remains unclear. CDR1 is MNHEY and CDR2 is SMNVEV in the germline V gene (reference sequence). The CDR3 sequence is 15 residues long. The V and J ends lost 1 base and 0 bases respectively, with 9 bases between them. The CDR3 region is CASSLYPSDQETQYF. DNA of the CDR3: TGTGCCAGCAGTTTATATCCCAGCGACCAAGAGACCCAGTACTTC.

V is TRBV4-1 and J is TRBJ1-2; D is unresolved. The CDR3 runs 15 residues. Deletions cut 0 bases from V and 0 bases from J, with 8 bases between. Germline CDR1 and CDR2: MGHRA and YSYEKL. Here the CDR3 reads CASSQDPGTNYGYTF. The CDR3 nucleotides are TGCGCCAGCAGCCAAGATCCCGGGACTAACTATGGCTACACCTTC.

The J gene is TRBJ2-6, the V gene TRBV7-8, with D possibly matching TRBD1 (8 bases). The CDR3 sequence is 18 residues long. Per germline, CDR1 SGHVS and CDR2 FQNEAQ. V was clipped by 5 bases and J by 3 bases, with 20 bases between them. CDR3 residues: CASSPREAGGYGANVLTF. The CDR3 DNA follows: TGTGCCAGCAGCCCCCGGGAGGCAGGGGGCTATGGGGCCAACGTCCTGACTTTC.

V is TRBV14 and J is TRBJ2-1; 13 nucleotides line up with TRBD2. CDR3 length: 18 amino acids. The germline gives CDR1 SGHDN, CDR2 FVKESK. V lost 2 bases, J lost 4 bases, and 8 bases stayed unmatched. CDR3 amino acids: CASSQHPPGLAGYNEQFF. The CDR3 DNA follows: TGTGCCAGCAGCCAACATCCTCCGGGACTAGCGGGGTACAATGAGCAGTTCTTC.

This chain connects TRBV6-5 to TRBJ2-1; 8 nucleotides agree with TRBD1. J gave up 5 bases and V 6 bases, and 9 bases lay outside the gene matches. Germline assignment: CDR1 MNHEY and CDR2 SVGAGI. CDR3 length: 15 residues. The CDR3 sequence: CASSSDRVGDNEQFF. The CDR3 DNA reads TGTGCCAGCAGCTCGGACAGGGTAGGGGACAATGAGCAGTTCTTC.

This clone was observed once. The CDR3 coding sequence is TGTGCCAGCCGAGAGGTCCTCTCCGGGGAGCTGTTTTTT. This sequence encodes CASREVLSGELFF. The rearrangement joins TRBV7-9 to TRBJ2-2; D is ambiguous. Germline lookup yields CDR1 SEHNR and CDR2 FQNEAQ (reference sequence). V was pared by 8 bases and J by 6 bases, with 13 bases between. The CDR3 loop spans 13 amino acids.

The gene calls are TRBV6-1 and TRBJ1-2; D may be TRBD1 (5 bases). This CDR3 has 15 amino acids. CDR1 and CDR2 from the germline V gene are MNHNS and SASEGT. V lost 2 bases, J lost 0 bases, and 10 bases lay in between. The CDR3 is CASSELGVANYGYTF. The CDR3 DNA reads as TGTGCCAGCAGTGAACTAGGGGTAGCTAACTATGGCTACACCTTC.

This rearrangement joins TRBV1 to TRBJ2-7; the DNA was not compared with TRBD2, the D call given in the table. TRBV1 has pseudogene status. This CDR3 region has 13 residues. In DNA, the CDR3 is TGCACCAGCAGCCTGGGACTAGCGGGGGGAGGGTACTTC. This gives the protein CTSSLGLAGGGYF.

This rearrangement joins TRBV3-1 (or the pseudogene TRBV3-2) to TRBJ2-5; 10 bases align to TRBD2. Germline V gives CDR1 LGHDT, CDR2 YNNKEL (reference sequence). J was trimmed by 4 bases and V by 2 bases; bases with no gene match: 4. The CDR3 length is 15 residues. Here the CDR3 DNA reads TGTGCCAGCAGCCAATTAGCGGGGGGTGGAGAGACCCAGTACTTC. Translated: CASSQLAGGGETQYF.

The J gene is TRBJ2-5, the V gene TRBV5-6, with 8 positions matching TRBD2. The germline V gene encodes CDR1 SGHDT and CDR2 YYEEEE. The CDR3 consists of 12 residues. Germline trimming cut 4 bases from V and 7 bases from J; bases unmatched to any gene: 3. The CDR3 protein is CASSIGRGTQYF. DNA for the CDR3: TGTGCCAGCAGCATCGGGAGGGGGACCCAGTACTTC.

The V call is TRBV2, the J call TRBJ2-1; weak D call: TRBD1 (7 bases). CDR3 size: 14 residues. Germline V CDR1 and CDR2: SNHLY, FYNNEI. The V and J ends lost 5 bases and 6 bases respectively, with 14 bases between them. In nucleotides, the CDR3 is TGTGCCAGCAGTACGAGACAGGGAGGCAATGAGCAGTTCTTC. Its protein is CASSTRQGGNEQFF. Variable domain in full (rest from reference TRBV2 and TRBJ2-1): EPEVTQTPSHQVTQMGQEVILRCVPISNHLYFYWYRQILGQKVEFLVSFYNNEISEKSEIFDDQFSVERPDGSNFTLKIRSTKLEDSAMYFCASSTRQGGNEQFFGPGTRLTVL.

CDR3 residues: CASSYGLAGGYNEQFF. The CDR3 DNA follows: TGTGCCAGCAGTTACGGACTAGCGGGGGGTTACAATGAGCAGTTCTTC. This chain connects TRBV6-6 to TRBJ2-1; the match to TRBD2 covers 14 bases. V lost 2 bases, J lost 4 bases, and 1 base stayed unmatched. The CDR3 covers 16 residues. CDR1 and CDR2 from the germline V gene are MNHNY and SVGAGI (reference sequence).

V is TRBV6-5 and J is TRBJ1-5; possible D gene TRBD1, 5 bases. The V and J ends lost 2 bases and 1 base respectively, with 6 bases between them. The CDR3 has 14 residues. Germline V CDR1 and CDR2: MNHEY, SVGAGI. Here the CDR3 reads CASSYGGSNQPQHF. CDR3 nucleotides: TGTGCCAGCAGTTACGGGGGGAGCAATCAGCCCCAGCATTTT.

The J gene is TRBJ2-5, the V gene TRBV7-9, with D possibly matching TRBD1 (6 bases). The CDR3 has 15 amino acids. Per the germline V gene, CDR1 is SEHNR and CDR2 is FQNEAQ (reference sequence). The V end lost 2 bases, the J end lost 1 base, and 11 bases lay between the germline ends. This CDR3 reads CASSLRGGGQETQYF. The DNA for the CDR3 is TGTGCCAGCAGCTTAAGAGGGGGTGGCCAAGAGACCCAGTACTTC.

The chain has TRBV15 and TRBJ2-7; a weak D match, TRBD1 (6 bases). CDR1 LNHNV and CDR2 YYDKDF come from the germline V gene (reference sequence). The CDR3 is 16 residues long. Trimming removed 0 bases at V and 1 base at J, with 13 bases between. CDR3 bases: TGTGCCACCAGCAGAGAATGGACAGCAAAATCCTACGAGCAGTACTTC. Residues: CATSREWTAKSYEQYF.

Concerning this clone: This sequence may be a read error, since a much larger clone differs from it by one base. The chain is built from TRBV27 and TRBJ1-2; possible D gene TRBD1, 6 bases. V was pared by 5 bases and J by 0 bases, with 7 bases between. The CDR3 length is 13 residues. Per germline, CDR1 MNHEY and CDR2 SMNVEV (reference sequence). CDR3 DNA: TGTGCCAGCAGTAGGACAGCTAACTATGGCTACACCTTC. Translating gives CASSRTANYGYTF.

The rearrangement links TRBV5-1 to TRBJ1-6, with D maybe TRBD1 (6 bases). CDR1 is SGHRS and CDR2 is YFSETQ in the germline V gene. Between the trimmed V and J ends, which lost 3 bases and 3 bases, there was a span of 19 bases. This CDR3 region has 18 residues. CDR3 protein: CASSSSGAGPFYNSPLHF. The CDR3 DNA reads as TGCGCCAGCAGCTCTTCAGGGGCAGGGCCCTTCTATAATTCACCCCTCCACTTT.

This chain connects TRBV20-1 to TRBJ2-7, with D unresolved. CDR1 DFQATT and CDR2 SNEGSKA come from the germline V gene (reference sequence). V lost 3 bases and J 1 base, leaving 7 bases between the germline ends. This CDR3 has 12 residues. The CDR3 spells CSASGRSYEQYF. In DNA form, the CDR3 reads TGCAGTGCTAGTGGCAGGTCCTACGAGCAGTACTTC.

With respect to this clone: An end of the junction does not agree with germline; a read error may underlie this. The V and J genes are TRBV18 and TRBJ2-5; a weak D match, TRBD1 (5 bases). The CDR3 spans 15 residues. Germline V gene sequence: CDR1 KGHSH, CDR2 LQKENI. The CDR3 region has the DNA TGTGCCAGCTCATCACCTAGGGGCTTTGAAGAGACCCAGTACTTC. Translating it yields CASSSPRGFEETQYF. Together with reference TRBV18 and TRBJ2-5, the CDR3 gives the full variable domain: NAGVMQNPRHLVRRRGQEARLRCSPMKGHSHVYWYRQLPEEGLKFMVYLQKENIIDESGMPKERFSAEFPKEGPSILRIQQVVRGDSAAYFCASSSPRGFEETQYFGPGTRLLVL.

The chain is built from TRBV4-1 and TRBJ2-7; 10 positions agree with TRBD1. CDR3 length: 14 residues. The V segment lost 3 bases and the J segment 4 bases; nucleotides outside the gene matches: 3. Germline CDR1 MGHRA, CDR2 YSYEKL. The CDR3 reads CASSQTGGGYEQYF. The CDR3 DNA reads TGCGCCAGCAGCCAGACAGGGGGCGGTTACGAGCAGTACTTC.

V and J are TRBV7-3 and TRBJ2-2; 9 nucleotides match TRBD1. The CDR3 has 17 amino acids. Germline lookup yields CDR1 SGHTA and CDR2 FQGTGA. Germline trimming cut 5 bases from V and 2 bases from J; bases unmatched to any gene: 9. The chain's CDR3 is CASSPGTGPFNTGELFF. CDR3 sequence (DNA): TGTGCCAGCAGCCCCGGGACAGGGCCCTTTAACACCGGGGAGCTGTTTTTT.

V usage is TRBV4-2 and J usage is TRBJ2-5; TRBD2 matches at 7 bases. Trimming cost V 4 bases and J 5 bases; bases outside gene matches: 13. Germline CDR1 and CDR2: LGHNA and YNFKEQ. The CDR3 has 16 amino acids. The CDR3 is CASSPQAGGMEETQYF. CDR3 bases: TGTGCCAGCAGCCCACAGGCCGGGGGGATGGAGGAGACCCAGTACTTC.

CDR3 amino acids: CASSDSFQGRTEAFF. The DNA for the CDR3 is TGTGCCAGCAGTGACTCGTTCCAAGGGAGGACTGAAGCTTTCTTT. The chain employs TRBV6-4 and TRBJ1-1; no firm D call. CDR3 length: 15 amino acids. Germline loops: CDR1 MRHNA, CDR2 SNTAGT. Trimming took 0 bases from V and 5 from J, leaving 13 bases between them.

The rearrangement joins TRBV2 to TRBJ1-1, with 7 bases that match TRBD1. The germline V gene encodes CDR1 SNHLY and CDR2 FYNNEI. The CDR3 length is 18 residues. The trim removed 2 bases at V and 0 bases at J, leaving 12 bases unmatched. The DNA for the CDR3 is TGTGCCAGCAGTGAACATAGGTCCAGGGGGAAGATGAACACTGAAGCTTTCTTT. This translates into CASSEHRSRGKMNTEAFF.

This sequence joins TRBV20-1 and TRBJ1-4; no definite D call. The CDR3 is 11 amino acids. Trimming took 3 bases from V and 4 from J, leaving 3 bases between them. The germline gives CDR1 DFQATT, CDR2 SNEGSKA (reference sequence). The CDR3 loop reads CSASYNEKLFF. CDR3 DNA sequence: TGCAGTGCTAGTTATAATGAAAAACTGTTTTTT.

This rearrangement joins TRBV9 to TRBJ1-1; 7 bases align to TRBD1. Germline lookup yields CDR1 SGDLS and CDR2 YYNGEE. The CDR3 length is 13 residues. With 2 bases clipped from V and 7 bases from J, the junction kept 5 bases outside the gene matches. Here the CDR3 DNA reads TGTGCCAGCAGCGTCAGACAGGGCGGTGAAGCTTTCTTT. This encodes CASSVRQGGEAFF.